Listed below are T cell receptor beta chains from one sample, sequenced in a study of response to subunit inactivated influenza vaccine. TCRdb redid the calling of the RT-PCR reads with MiXCR, one entry per CDR3 protein. The sample lists about 700,000 distinct CDR3 sequences, around 14% occurring once. The sample here was PBMCs from blood, taken 14 days before vaccination. The receptors shown here come from a man over 45 who received an inactivated influenza vaccine. The CDR3 runs from the conserved cysteine through the conserved F or W. Clone size, where shown, is once, few, many, or a class for clones that have expanded.

TRBV6-2/TRBV6-3	few	CASSPPRIQDTQYF
TRBV20-1	NA	CSATRARKETQYF
TRBV25-1	few	CASSELAGATDTQYF
TRBV4-2	few	CASSLLPVEGEQFF
TRBV4-3	NA	CASSQESGTGATDTQYF
TRBV6-5	few	CASSYLDRGYDEAFF
TRBV2	NA	CASSALVNNEQFF
TRBV4-3	NA	CASSQDTGEAGNTIYF
TRBV7-3	NA	CASSLRGRRIPPDTQYF
TRBV27	few	CASSFLASGRGDEQFF
TRBV20-1	few	CSARGPGLVYGYTF
TRBV12-3/TRBV12-4	NA	CASSLGRGRWDTEAFF
TRBV6-1	many	CASSEGAREETQYF